The 8 T cell receptor beta chains presented below share a single source sample, sequenced in a study of OX40 agonist ivuxolimab in advanced cancers. The protocol was immunoSEQ multiplex PCR, while the TCRdb copy is restricted to in-frame clones and leaves out a portion. The sample has roughly 50,000 clones, about 86% seen once. The source material was CD4+ or CD8+ T cells sorted from blood, sampled in a trial of the OX40 agonist ivuxolimab. All receptors derive from an adult with an advanced solid tumor such as melanoma, head and neck, liver or kidney cancer.

This clone came up once. The rearrangement uses TRBV6-5 and TRBJ1-1, with D unclear. Germline V gene data show CDR1 as MNHEY and CDR2 as SVGAGI. The V end was cut by 6 bases, the J end by 4 bases, with 12 bases between. CDR3 length: 13 amino acids. CDR3 loop: CASSWASSTEAFF. In nucleotides, the CDR3 is TGTGCCAGCAGCTGGGCGTCGAGCACTGAAGCTTTCTTT.

This chain joins TRBV7-2 and TRBJ1-5; 8 bases align to TRBD1. Germline trimming cut 2 bases from V and 3 bases from J; bases unmatched to any gene: 6. This CDR3 is 16 amino acids long. Germline assignment: CDR1 SGHTA and CDR2 FQGNSA. The CDR3 bases are TGTGCCAGCAGCTTACAGGGGGCGGGTTTCAATCAGCCCCAGCATTTT. Encoded protein: CASSLQGAGFNQPQHF.

Only one count was recorded for this clone. V usage is TRBV19 and J usage is TRBJ2-1, with 12 bases identical to TRBD1. The CDR3 runs to 15 residues. Per the germline V gene, CDR1 is LNHDA and CDR2 is SQIVND (reference sequence). Losses at the gene ends were 8 bases for V and 6 bases for J; bases not matched to a gene: 8. In DNA, the CDR3 is TGTGCCAGTGCCGCGGGACAGGGGGCGTCCAATGAGCAGTTCTTC. Translation: CASAAGQGASNEQFF.

This chain connects TRBV10-1 to TRBJ1-1, with D perhaps matching TRBD1 (5 bases). The CDR3 length is 14 residues. Between the trimmed V and J ends, which lost 6 bases and 3 bases, there was a span of 14 bases. The V gene's germline CDR1 is WNHNN and CDR2 SYGVQD (reference sequence). The CDR3 sequence is CASSPLGGDTEAFF. The CDR3 bases are TGCGCCAGCAGCCCCCTCGGGGGGGACACTGAAGCTTTCTTT.

The rearrangement joins TRBV5-1 to TRBJ1-4; D ambiguous. The CDR3 has 14 amino acids. Germline CDR1 SGHRS, CDR2 YFSETQ. Deletions cut 0 bases from V and 11 bases from J, with 14 bases between. CDR3 in amino acids: CASSLDRSIGKLFF. CDR3 bases: TGCGCCAGCAGCTTGGACCGCAGTATCGGGAAACTGTTTTTT.

This clone turned up a few times. The rearrangement joins TRBV10-3 to TRBJ2-3, with D tentatively TRBD1 or TRBD2 (6 bases each). The CDR3 runs to 17 residues. Germline V gene data show CDR1 as ENHRY and CDR2 as SYGVKD. V lost 6 bases and J 2 bases, leaving 21 bases between the germline ends. The CDR3 nucleotides are TGTGCCATCAGAGGAGGGGACAAAACGGGGTCCACAGATACGCAGTATTTT. It is translated as CAIRGGDKTGSTDTQYF.

The chain is built from TRBV4-1 and TRBJ1-4, with D perhaps matching TRBD1 (6 bases). V was clipped by 4 bases and J by 8 bases, with 29 bases between them. The CDR3 runs 19 residues. Per the germline V gene, CDR1 is MGHRA and CDR2 is YSYEKL. CDR3 sequence (DNA): TGCGCCAGCAGCCCCCGGGGACAAGGGATTGGGGTGGAACCAGAAAAACTGTTTTTT. Translation gives CASSPRGQGIGVEPEKLFF.

V and J are TRBV7-6 and TRBJ1-1; D is ambiguous. The CDR3 runs to 11 residues. CDR1 is SGHVS, CDR2 FNYEAQ, per germline. V lost 1 base, J lost 11 bases, and 8 bases lay in between. Here the CDR3 DNA reads TGTGCCAGCAGCTTAGTTAGGAGGGCTTTCTTT. Translating it yields CASSLVRRAFF. The full variable domain, in which reference TRBV7-6 and TRBJ1-1 provide the parts outside the CDR3, is GAGVSQSPRYKVTKRGQDVALRCDPISGHVSLYWYRQALGQGPEFLTYFNYEAQQDKSGLPNDRFSAERPEGSISTLTIQRTEQRDSAMYRCASSLVRRAFFGQGTRLTVV.